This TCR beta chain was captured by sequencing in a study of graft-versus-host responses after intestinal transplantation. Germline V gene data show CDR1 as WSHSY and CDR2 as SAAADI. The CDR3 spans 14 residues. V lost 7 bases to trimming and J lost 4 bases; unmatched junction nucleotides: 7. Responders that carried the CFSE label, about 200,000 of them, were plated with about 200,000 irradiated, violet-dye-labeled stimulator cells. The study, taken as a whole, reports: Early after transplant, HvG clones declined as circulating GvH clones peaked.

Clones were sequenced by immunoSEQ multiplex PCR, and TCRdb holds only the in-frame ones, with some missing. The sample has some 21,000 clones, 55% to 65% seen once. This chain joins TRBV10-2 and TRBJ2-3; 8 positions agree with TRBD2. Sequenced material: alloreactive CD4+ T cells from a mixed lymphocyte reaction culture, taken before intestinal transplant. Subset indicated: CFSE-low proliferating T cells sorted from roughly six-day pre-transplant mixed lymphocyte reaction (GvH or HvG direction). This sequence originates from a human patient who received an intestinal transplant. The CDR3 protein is CASIAPGGADTQYF. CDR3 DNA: TGCGCCAGCATAGCACCCGGGGGGGCAGATACGCAGTATTTT.